A selection of T cell receptor beta chains follows, all from one sample in a study of blood T cell repertoires in COVID-19. TCRdb's copy holds only in-frame clones and misses some; the assay was immunoSEQ multiplex PCR. Of some 260,000 clones listed, approximately 88% were seen once; the top ten hold around 9.6%. Input material: peripheral blood. Receptors originate from a woman in her 70s with COVID-19, enrolled during active disease. Both conserved end residues are part of each CDR3. Fields, in order: J gene, clone size, V gene, D gene, CDR3 protein, CDR3 DNA. A D gene is named only where the DNA matches it firmly. Clone size, where shown, is once, few, many, or a class for clones that have expanded.

>TRBJ1-4|-|TRBV3-1/TRBV3-2|-
CASSVRTGTTNEKLFF
TGTGCCAGCAGCGTACGAACAGGGACAACTAATGAAAAACTGTTTTTT
>TRBJ2-1|-|TRBV7-2|-
CASSLTLVDEQFF
TGTGCCAGCAGCTTAACACTAGTGGATGAGCAGTTCTTC
>TRBJ2-3|-|TRBV9|TRBD1
CASSVAPGTDTDTQYF
TGTGCCAGCAGTGTTGCTCCGGGGACAGACACAGATACGCAGTATTTT
>TRBJ1-5|-|TRBV3-1/TRBV3-2|-
CASSQNLAGQPQHF
TGTGCCAGCAGCCAAAATCTAGCCGGTCAGCCCCAGCATTTT
>TRBJ1-4|-|TRBV30|TRBD1
CACETGPNEKLFF
TGTGCCTGCGAGACAGGGCCGAATGAAAAACTGTTTTTT
>TRBJ2-5|few|TRBV7-6|TRBD2
CASSSGGGPQETQYF
TGTGCCAGCAGTTCGGGGGGTGGGCCTCAAGAGACCCAGTACTTC
>TRBJ1-4|-|TRBV4-2|-
CASSQDPSRNEKLFF
TGTGCCAGCAGCCAAGATCCAAGTCGGAATGAAAAACTGTTTTTT
>TRBJ2-1|-|TRBV6-5|TRBD1
CASSYSGQRYNEQFF
TGTGCCAGCAGTTATTCGGGACAGAGATACAATGAGCAGTTCTTC
>TRBJ1-1|-|TRBV6-5|TRBD1
CASSNPRTGGEAFF
TGTGCCAGCAGTAACCCAAGGACAGGCGGTGAAGCTTTCTTT
>TRBJ2-3|-|TRBV19|TRBD1
CASRNRPGQGNTDTQYF
TGTGCCAGTCGGAACCGACCGGGACAGGGCAACACAGATACGCAGTATTTT
>TRBJ1-1|-|TRBV28|TRBD1
CASSTTGTENTEAFF
TGTGCCAGCAGTACGACCGGGACAGAGAACACTGAAGCTTTCTTT
>TRBJ1-2|-|TRBV11-2|-
CASSLDPRAIRNGYTF
TGTGCCAGCAGCTTAGATCCGAGGGCCATCAGGAATGGCTACACCTTC
>TRBJ2-1|-|TRBV6-2/TRBV6-3|TRBD2
CASSSSSGRRNEQFF
TGTGCCAGCAGTTCTTCTAGCGGGAGACGCAATGAGCAGTTCTTC
>TRBJ2-3|-|TRBV5-1|-
CASSLVQVTDTQYF
TGCGCCAGCAGCTTGGTTCAGGTCACAGATACGCAGTATTTT
>TRBJ2-3|-|TRBV5-1|-
CASSLLYGSSTDTQYF
TGCGCCAGCAGCTTGTTGTATGGGAGCAGCACAGATACGCAGTATTTT
>TRBJ2-7|once|TRBV5-1|TRBD1
CASSSGTGFSYEQYF
TGCGCCAGCAGCTCCGGGACAGGGTTCTCCTACGAGCAGTACTTC
>TRBJ1-2|-|TRBV19|-
CASSISGKYGYTF
TGTGCCAGTAGTATATCAGGGAAGTATGGCTACACCTTC
>TRBJ2-7|-|TRBV19|-
CARRFCEQYF
TGTGCCCGCAGATTCTGCGAGCAGTACTTC
>TRBJ2-1|-|TRBV28|-
CASTRVAYNEQFF
TGTGCCAGCACGAGGGTCGCCTACAATGAGCAGTTCTTC
>TRBJ2-6|-|TRBV5-5|TRBD1
CASRTGAGANVLTF
TGTGCCAGCAGGACAGGGGCTGGGGCCAACGTCCTGACTTTC
>TRBJ1-3|-|TRBV30|TRBD1
CASLRRTGRSGNTIYF
TGTGCCTCACTGCGCCGGACAGGAAGATCTGGAAACACCATATATTTT
>TRBJ2-1|-|TRBV3-1/TRBV3-2|-
CASSQRTGTLNEQFF
TGTGCCAGCAGCCAGAGGACCGGGACTCTCAATGAGCAGTTCTTC
>TRBJ2-7|-|TRBV11-3|TRBD1
CASSLFGTGGSYEQYF
TGTGCCAGCAGCTTATTTGGGACAGGGGGCTCCTACGAGCAGTACTTC
>TRBJ2-7|-|TRBV7-2|TRBD1
CASSSTGGELLEQYF
TGTGCCAGCAGCTCGACAGGGGGCGAACTACTCGAGCAGTACTTC
>TRBJ2-1|few|TRBV7-3|-
CASSSSGAYNEQFF
TGTGCCAGCAGCAGTAGCGGAGCCTACAATGAGCAGTTCTTC
>TRBJ2-7|-|TRBV7-2|TRBD2
CASSLVSGSSYEQYF
TGTGCCAGCAGCTTAGTGAGCGGGAGCTCCTACGAGCAGTACTTC
>TRBJ2-7|once|TRBV19|TRBD1
CASRSRTGKLYEQYF
TGTGCCAGCCGTAGCCGGACAGGAAAACTATACGAGCAGTACTTC
>TRBJ2-3|-|TRBV19|-
CASSIDLLADPDTQYF
TGTGCCAGTAGTATAGATCTTTTAGCAGACCCAGATACGCAGTATTTT
>TRBJ2-7|-|TRBV11-3|-
CASSFRDGGEQYF
TGTGCCAGCAGCTTCAGGGACGGAGGGGAGCAGTACTTC
>TRBJ1-2|-|TRBV6-1|TRBD1
CASSEAGQGAINYGYTF
TGTGCCAGCAGTGAAGCGGGACAGGGTGCGATTAACTATGGCTACACCTTC
>TRBJ1-5|-|TRBV7-2|TRBD1
CASSLQGNQPQHF
TGTGCCAGCAGTCTACAGGGGAATCAGCCCCAGCATTTT
>TRBJ1-6|-|TRBV7-3|TRBD1
CASSLTFLDRVVHSPLHF
TGTGCCAGCAGCTTAACGTTTTTGGACAGGGTGGTGCATTCACCCCTCCACTTT
>TRBJ1-1|-|TRBV28|TRBD1
CASSPTGGMGTEAFF
TGTGCCAGCAGTCCGACAGGGGGGATGGGTACTGAAGCTTTCTTT
>TRBJ1-2|-|TRBV18|TRBD1
CASSPSQGAGYGYTF
TGTGCCAGCTCACCGTCACAGGGGGCCGGGTATGGCTACACCTTC
>TRBJ2-7|-|TRBV19|TRBD1
CASSQHFRQGTNEQYF
TGTGCCAGTAGCCAGCATTTTAGACAGGGTACCAACGAGCAGTACTTC
>TRBJ1-6|-|TRBV9|TRBD1
CASSVGPLGTGYNSPLHF
TGTGCCAGCAGCGTAGGGCCCCTCGGGACAGGGTATAATTCACCCCTCCACTTT
>TRBJ2-7|few|TRBV12-3/TRBV12-4|-
CAISLSSYEQYF
TGTGCCATCTCCCTAAGTTCCTACGAGCAGTACTTC
>TRBJ1-5|-|TRBV29-1|TRBD1
CSARDSSAGQPQHF
TGCAGCGCTAGGGACAGTTCGGCGGGTCAGCCCCAGCATTTT
>TRBJ1-4|-|TRBV7-2|-
CASSLSGKLFF
TGTGCCAGCAGCTTATCAGGGAAACTGTTTTTT
>TRBJ2-5|-|TRBV5-6|TRBD1
CASSPGQVKETQYF
TGTGCCAGCAGCCCGGGACAGGTAAAAGAGACCCAGTACTTC
>TRBJ1-3|-|TRBV5-1|-
CASSKEQGPSGNTIYF
TGCGCCAGCAGCAAAGAACAGGGACCCTCTGGAAACACCATATATTTT
>TRBJ1-3|-|TRBV5-1|TRBD1
CASSLAGGRGHGNTIYF
TGCGCCAGCAGCTTGGCGGGGGGCAGGGGGCATGGAAACACCATATATTTT
>TRBJ1-1|once|TRBV19|TRBD1
CASGRQGYTEAFF
TGTGCCAGTGGCCGACAGGGGTACACTGAAGCTTTCTTT
>TRBJ1-5|once|TRBV7-2|-
CASSLAGHAPQHF
TGTGCCAGCAGCTTAGCTGGACATGCGCCCCAGCATTTT
>TRBJ1-1|-|TRBV7-2|-
CASSFGGLNTEAFF
TGTGCCAGCAGCTTTGGGGGCCTGAACACTGAAGCTTTCTTT
>TRBJ2-7|-|TRBV28|TRBD1
CASRLPGQRYEQYF
TGTGCCAGCAGACTTCCGGGACAGCGGTACGAGCAGTACTTC
>TRBJ1-3|-|TRBV2|-
CASSERGGRNTIYF
TGTGCCAGCAGTGAAAGAGGCGGAAGAAACACCATATATTTT
>TRBJ2-2|once|TRBV24-1|TRBD1
CAIRDSANTGELFF
TGTGCCATCCGGGACAGCGCGAACACCGGGGAGCTGTTTTTT
>TRBJ2-3|once|TRBV9|-
CASSAQGGVSTDTQYF
TGTGCCAGCAGCGCACAGGGAGGGGTTAGCACAGATACGCAGTATTTT
>TRBJ1-2|-|TRBV6-2/TRBV6-3|TRBD1
CASSDGQASGYTF
TGTGCCAGCAGTGATGGACAGGCCTCCGGCTACACCTTC
>TRBJ1-4|once|TRBV30|-
CACSVVEEKLFF
TGTGCCTGCTCTGTGGTGGAGGAAAAACTGTTTTTT
>TRBJ1-5|-|TRBV20-1|-
CSASPPPSGEQPQHF
TGCAGTGCTAGTCCCCCCCCATCAGGGGAACAGCCCCAGCATTTT
>TRBJ1-4|-|TRBV7-2|TRBD1
CASSGQGALGEKLFF
TGTGCCAGCAGCGGACAGGGGGCACTTGGGGAAAAACTGTTTTTT
>TRBJ1-4|few|TRBV19|-
CASRRQVSNEKLFF
TGTGCCAGTAGAAGACAGGTCTCTAATGAAAAACTGTTTTTT